The rows below give T cell receptor beta chains drawn from one sample of a study of shared clonotypes between healthy human individuals. Assay used: immunoSEQ multiplex PCR; TCRdb lists only in-frame clones, some missing. The sample records about 520,000 clones, about 96% being singletons. The specimen was naive CD4+ T cells sorted from blood. The receptors here all came from a woman aged 25 to 39 in good health. Both conserved end residues are part of each CDR3.

v_gene	j_gene	CDR3aa
TRBV7-9	TRBJ2-5	CASSLVLAGGETQYF
TRBV7-9	TRBJ2-3	CASSLATSTDTQYF
TRBV7-8	TRBJ1-4	CASRARGGNEKLFF
TRBV19	TRBJ1-2	CATMRQGTYTF
TRBV6-1	TRBJ1-1	CASSEAVQGAFTEAFF
TRBV7-2	TRBJ2-3	CASSPGNTQYF
TRBV6-6	TRBJ1-6	CASRYRDELHF
TRBV10-1	TRBJ2-1	CASSKGEMNYNEQFF
TRBV28	TRBJ1-2	CASGGQGALGYTF
TRBV30	.	CASYSAGGAREQYF
TRBV18	TRBJ1-1	CASSPAGWSVTEAFF
TRBV28	TRBJ1-1	CASVRDRVNTEAFF
TRBV7-9	TRBJ2-7	CASSRARGGDYYEQYF
TRBV27	TRBJ1-4	CASSLNWGGNEKLFF
TRBV7-2	TRBJ1-5	CASSSPGNQPQHF
TRBV5-1	TRBJ1-1	CASSLVVGNTEAFF